The 15 T cell receptor beta chains given below trace back to one sample, sequenced in a study of blood T cell repertoires in COVID-19. This table comes from immunoSEQ multiplex PCR, and its TCRdb copy is limited to in-frame clones, with some not included. The data show 60,000 to 85,000 clones, approximately 80% seen once. Specimen: peripheral blood. The receptors derive from a human donor in a cohort sampled during active COVID-19.

This chain joins TRBV19 and TRBJ1-3; TRBD1 agrees at 9 bases. In germline, CDR1 is LNHDA, CDR2 SQIVND (reference sequence). This CDR3 has 15 amino acids. The junction had 9 bases not matched to a gene; V was cut back by 8 bases and J by 4 bases. The CDR3 region has the DNA TGTGCCAGTGGTCCCGGGACAGGGCCCGGAAACACCATATATTTT. Translating gives CASGPGTGPGNTIYF.

V usage is TRBV20-1 and J usage is TRBJ1-1, with 8 bases matching TRBD1. The length of the CDR3 is 15 residues. CDR1 DFQATT and CDR2 SNEGSKA come from the germline V gene (reference sequence). J lost 7 bases, V lost 3 bases, and 13 bases had no gene match. CDR3 sequence: CSASGQGSRVGEAFF. In DNA form, the CDR3 reads TGCAGTGCTAGTGGACAGGGATCCCGGGTGGGTGAAGCTTTCTTT.

This rearrangement joins TRBV10-3 to TRBJ1-5, with 9 bases that match TRBD1. In germline, CDR1 is ENHRY, CDR2 SYGVKD. The J segment lost 4 bases and the V segment lost 2 bases, leaving 3 bases of the junction unmatched. There are 15 residues in the CDR3. Written as DNA, the CDR3 is TGTGCCATCAGTGAGACAGGGGGCGGTAATCAGCCCCAGCATTTT. Translation gives CAISETGGGNQPQHF.

This chain connects TRBV9 to TRBJ2-7; D perhaps matches TRBD2 (6 bases). The CDR3 spans 16 residues. V lost 4 bases and J lost 0, with 17 bases in between. Germline CDR1 and CDR2: SGDLS and YYNGEE. The DNA for the CDR3 is TGTGCCAGCAGCCGGACGGCAGGAGGGAGCTCCTACGAGCAGTACTTC. Its translation: CASSRTAGGSSYEQYF.

V usage is TRBV19 and J usage is TRBJ2-7, with TRBD2 identical over 9 bases. The germline V gene has CDR1 LNHDA and CDR2 SQIVND (reference sequence). The CDR3 contains 14 residues. V shed 6 bases and J 5 bases; nucleotides not matched to a gene: 8. DNA of the CDR3: TGTGCCAGTAGCCGGACTAGCGTTATCGACGAGCAGTACTTC. This translates into CASSRTSVIDEQYF.

The chain uses TRBV9 and TRBJ1-2; tentative D call: TRBD1 (6 bases). Trimming shortened V by 0 bases and J by 4 bases, and 10 bases separated the two germline ends. Germline-derived CDR1 and CDR2 are SGDLS and YYNGEE. The CDR3 consists of 14 residues. The CDR3 region is CASSVGQGIYGYTF. As DNA, the CDR3 is TGTGCCAGCAGCGTAGGTCAGGGGATCTATGGCTACACCTTC.

This clone was counted between two and nine times. The chain joins TRBV7-9 to TRBJ2-2; 12 positions match TRBD2. Germline V gives CDR1 SEHNR, CDR2 FQNEAQ (reference sequence). This CDR3 region has 16 residues. V lost 4 bases and J lost 6; bases outside the gene matches: 6. The CDR3 region has the DNA TGTGCCAGCAGCTCAGGACTAGCGGGGTCGGCCGGGGAGCTGTTTTTT. Amino acids: CASSSGLAGSAGELFF. The full variable domain, rest sourced from reference TRBV7-9 and TRBJ2-2, is DTGVSQNPRHKITKRGQNVTFRCDPISEHNRLYWYRQTLGQGPEFLTYFQNEAQLEKSRLLSDRFSAERPKGSFSTLEIQRTEQGDSAMYLCASSSGLAGSAGELFFGEGSRLTVL.

The chain joins TRBV6-1 to TRBJ2-7; D possibly corresponds to TRBD2 (6 bases). The CDR3 totals 14 residues. The V end was cut by 1 base, the J end by 6 bases, with 13 bases between. Germline V lookup: CDR1 MNHNS, CDR2 SASEGT. The chain's CDR3 is CASSEGSGVVEQYF. The CDR3, as DNA: TGTGCCAGCAGTGAAGGGTCGGGGGTCGTCGAGCAGTACTTC.

In nucleotides, the CDR3 is TGTGCCAGCAGTTCAGTAGCGGGGGGCACCGGGGAGCTGTTTTTT. Amino acid sequence: CASSSVAGGTGELFF. The V gene is TRBV6-5, the J gene TRBJ2-2; 10 bases match TRBD2. In germline, CDR1 is MNHEY, CDR2 SVGAGI. The V segment lost 4 bases and the J segment 4 bases; nucleotides outside the gene matches: 3. The CDR3 is 15 residues long.

V is TRBV7-3 and J is TRBJ2-5; TRBD2 might be the D (6 bases). Germline values: CDR1 SGHTA, CDR2 FQGTGA. The V and J ends lost 0 bases and 0 bases respectively, with 14 bases between them. The CDR3 length is 17 residues. CDR3 protein: CASSLTGGGWDQETQYF. The CDR3 DNA reads TGTGCCAGCAGCTTAACGGGAGGCGGATGGGACCAAGAGACCCAGTACTTC.

V and J are TRBV28 and TRBJ1-6; D not certain. Between the trimmed V and J ends, which lost 4 bases and 8 bases, there was a span of 6 bases. The CDR3 length is 12 residues. Germline V CDR1 and CDR2: MDHEN, SYDVKM. The CDR3: CASSYADSPLHF. The DNA of the CDR3 is TGTGCCAGCAGTTACGCGGATTCACCCCTCCACTTT.

This clone turned up a few times. The genes are TRBV5-1 and TRBJ2-3, with 11 bases fitting TRBD2. The CDR3 totals 16 residues. CDR1 is SGHRS, CDR2 YFSETQ, per germline. With V trimmed by 4 bases and J by 2 bases, 6 bases remained unmatched. In DNA form, the CDR3 reads TGCGCCAGCAGCCCCGGGACTAGCGGAACCACAGATACGCAGTATTTT. Protein sequence: CASSPGTSGTTDTQYF.

J is TRBJ2-1 and V is TRBV19; 11 positions match TRBD2. V lost 0 bases to trimming and J lost 7 bases; unmatched junction nucleotides: 8. The CDR3 runs 17 residues. Per the germline V gene, CDR1 is LNHDA and CDR2 is SQIVND (reference sequence). The CDR3 coding sequence is TGTGCCAGTAGTATAGATCGTGCGGTAGCGGGAGGGAATGAGCAGTTCTTC. It is translated as CASSIDRAVAGGNEQFF.

The chain couples TRBV5-6 to TRBJ2-2, with D possibly TRBD2 on 6 matching bases. The CDR3 loop spans 14 amino acids. The germline V gene has CDR1 SGHDT and CDR2 YYEEEE. Trimming pared 6 bases from V and 1 base from J, leaving 10 bases between. The CDR3 bases are TGTGCCAGCACCGGGGGAGTGAACACCGGGGAGCTGTTTTTT. It yields the protein CASTGGVNTGELFF.

CDR3 DNA sequence: TGCGCCAGCAGCTTACCCAACAGGGGGCTCAACACTGAAGCTTTCTTT. Protein product: CASSLPNRGLNTEAFF. This chain connects TRBV5-1 to TRBJ1-1, with 9 bases that match TRBD1. Trimming cost V 2 bases and J 2 bases; bases outside gene matches: 7. The length of the CDR3 is 16 residues. The germline V gene encodes CDR1 SGHRS and CDR2 YFSETQ.